These 11 T cell receptor beta chains were all obtained from the same sample, sequenced in a study of brain T cells in children with intractable seizures. Some clones are missing from TCRdb's copy, which holds only in-frame ones; the method was immunoSEQ multiplex PCR. Altogether approximately 330,000 clones are present, 93% being singletons, with the ten largest covering under 7%. The time point denotes: blood from clinic visit 5 months post-surgery; TSC patient then seizure free. The sequencing used peripheral blood, collected about 5 months after surgery. The source of these receptors is a boy younger than two with tuberous sclerosis and intractable seizures.

The chain is built from TRBV5-4 and TRBJ1-3; D gene ambiguous. Germline CDR1 SGHNT, CDR2 YYREEE (reference sequence). V was cut by 4 bases and J by 0 bases, with 11 bases left in between. The CDR3 has 15 residues. CDR3 sequence (DNA): TGTGCCAGCAGCGGCGGACGGAACTCTGGAAACACCATATATTTT. Its translation: CASSGGRNSGNTIYF.

The CDR3 nucleotides read TGCAGCGTTGAAGGAGTAGGAACTACAGATACGCAGTATTTT. Amino acids: CSVEGVGTTDTQYF. V is TRBV29-1 and J is TRBJ2-3; D is unclear. The V gene lost 1 base and the J gene lost 3 bases, with 11 bases spanning the gap. CDR3 size: 14 residues. The germline gives CDR1 SQVTM, CDR2 ANQGSEA.

The J gene is TRBJ2-7, the V gene TRBV4-2; D gene uncertain. CDR1 is LGHNA, CDR2 YNFKEQ, per germline. The CDR3 covers 15 residues. Trimming removed 2 bases at V and 3 bases at J, with 14 bases between. The CDR3 DNA sequence: TGTGCCAGCAGCCAATCCCAAACTGCGAGCTACGAGCAGTACTTC. This gives the protein CASSQSQTASYEQYF.

The rearrangement joins TRBV10-3 to TRBJ1-2; D ambiguous. V was cut by 0 bases and J by 4 bases, with 12 bases left in between. This CDR3 has 15 amino acids. Germline lookup yields CDR1 ENHRY and CDR2 SYGVKD. The CDR3 spells CAISESSPGVYGYTF. The CDR3 nucleotides read TGTGCCATCAGTGAGTCAAGCCCGGGAGTCTATGGCTACACCTTC.

This clone was seen only once. The chain uses TRBV27 and TRBJ2-3, with 7 bases identical to TRBD2. From germline, CDR1 is MNHEY and CDR2 SMNVEV (reference sequence). This CDR3 has 15 amino acids. Unmatched junction bases numbered 10, after V lost 6 bases and J lost 4 bases. CDR3 sequence: CASSGLLGRADTQYF. CDR3 in DNA: TGTGCCAGCAGCGGACTTCTTGGGAGGGCAGATACGCAGTATTTT.

V is TRBV5-4 and J is TRBJ2-3; 9 nucleotides agree with TRBD1. CDR1 and CDR2 from the germline V gene are SGHNT and YYREEE (reference sequence). The CDR3 totals 17 residues. V dropped 0 bases and J dropped 1; count of bases not matched to a gene: 6. This CDR3 reads CASSLELRTGGTDTQYF. The CDR3 region has the DNA TGTGCCAGCAGCTTGGAGCTAAGGACAGGGGGCACAGATACGCAGTATTTT.

This clone was detected only once. The chain uses TRBV5-8 and TRBJ2-1; 7 nucleotides line up with TRBD2. V lost 2 bases to trimming and J lost 2 bases; unmatched junction nucleotides: 16. CDR1 and CDR2 (germline): SGHTS, YDEGEE. There are 19 residues in the CDR3. The CDR3 DNA sequence: TGTGCCAGCAGCTTTAGTCTCTTGTCCGGGAGGCGGGCCTACAATGAGCAGTTCTTC. As protein: CASSFSLLSGRRAYNEQFF.

The rearrangement joins TRBV3-1 (or the pseudogene TRBV3-2) to TRBJ1-1; unclear D gene. The CDR3 is 14 amino acids. Germline CDR1 LGHDT, CDR2 YNNKEL (reference sequence). Between the trimmed V and J ends, which lost 3 bases and 1 base, there was a span of 9 bases. The CDR3 reads CASSHFRGNTEAFF. The CDR3 DNA follows: TGTGCCAGCAGCCATTTCCGGGGGAACACTGAAGCTTTCTTT.

The chain joins TRBV7-3 to TRBJ1-1, with TRBD1 matching 7 bases. Germline-derived CDR1 and CDR2 are SGHTA and FQGTGA. V dropped 6 bases and J dropped 2; count of bases not matched to a gene: 6. CDR3 length equals 14 residues. The CDR3 bases are TGTGCCAGCAGATTACAGGGGACTAACACTGAAGCTTTCTTT. This sequence encodes CASRLQGTNTEAFF.

The chain employs TRBV6-1 and TRBJ1-6, with D perhaps TRBD1 (6 bases). The CDR3 sequence is 17 residues long. Germline loops: CDR1 MNHNS, CDR2 SASEGT. V gave up 4 bases and J gave up 0 bases, with 13 bases separating them. The CDR3 bases are TGTGCCAGCAGTGTAGGGGACACGAGCTCCTATAATTCACCCCTCCACTTT. Encoded protein: CASSVGDTSSYNSPLHF.

J is TRBJ2-7 and V is TRBV6-6; 8 bases map to TRBD1. The germline V gene has CDR1 MNHNY and CDR2 SVGAGI (reference sequence). This CDR3 region has 14 residues. V lost 2 bases, J lost 5 bases, and 5 bases stayed unmatched. The CDR3, as DNA: TGTGCCAGCAGTTACCAGGGGGCGATGGACGAGCAGTACTTC. Translation gives CASSYQGAMDEQYF.